Described below is a single TCR beta chain sequence and its context. This specimen comes from a study of blood T cell repertoires in COVID-19. For the study at large: COVID-19 samples from acute and convalescent phases originated in the United States, Italy and Spain. From T cells, B-cell-depleted T cells, or PBMCs came the material, which was cDNA or gDNA.

Trimming removed 6 bases from V and 7 bases from J; junction bases left unmatched: 7. This CDR3 has 14 residues. The V gene's germline CDR1 is SGHTA and CDR2 FQGTGA. Original data processing: Estimates of nucleated cell counts were drawn from the amplification of reference gene primers. TCRdb keeps only in-frame clones here, not all; method: immunoSEQ multiplex PCR. The V and J calls and clone size come from that table; D and trimming were worked out from the DNA. This table holds around 150,000 clones, 84% found once. V and J are TRBV7-3 and TRBJ2-1; 9 bases align to TRBD2. This receptor was taken from a man between 65 and 85 years old with acute or convalescent COVID-19. The sequenced sample was peripheral blood. The CDR3 DNA reads TGTGCCAGCAGTAGGAGCGGGGGGACTAATGAGCAGTTCTTC. This sequence encodes CASSRSGGTNEQFF.